Listed below are T cell receptor beta chains from one sample, sequenced in a study of blood T cell repertoires in COVID-19. Libraries were prepared by immunoSEQ multiplex PCR; TCRdb keeps only in-frame clonotypes and omits some of them. Of 55,000 to 75,000 clones in the sample, around 86% were seen once. The material sequenced was peripheral blood. All receptors come from a man between 50 and 59 years old with active COVID-19. CDR3s include the opening cysteine and the closing phenylalanine or tryptophan. Fields, in order: clone size, D gene, J gene, V gene, CDR3 DNA, CDR3 protein. D genes are given only for firm matches. A row's size may be missing; if present it is once, few, many or a size class.

.	TRBD1	TRBJ2-1	TRBV7-9	TGTGCCAGCAGCTTGGCCCGACAGGGGATTTACAATGAGCAGTTCTTC	CASSLARQGIYNEQFF
.	TRBD1	TRBJ2-4	TRBV7-9	TGTGCCAGCAGCTTCAGGGGGCCCCCGCTCAAAAACATTCAGTACTTC	CASSFRGPPLKNIQYF
.	TRBD1	TRBJ2-3	TRBV6-5	TGTGCCAGCAAACCCAGACAGGGGGCTGCAGATACGCAGTATTTT	CASKPRQGAADTQYF
.	TRBD1	TRBJ1-5	TRBV7-8	TGTGCCAGCAGCCCTAGGACAGGGTACAATCAGCCCCAGCATTTT	CASSPRTGYNQPQHF
once	TRBD2	TRBJ2-3	TRBV3-1/TRBV3-2	TGTGCCAGCAGCCCATTAGCGGGGGGGACTAGCACAGATACGCAGTATTTT	CASSPLAGGTSTDTQYF
.	.	TRBJ2-5	TRBV21-1	TGTGCCAGCAGCAAAGTTGCGAGACAGGGGGCAGAGACCCAGTACTTC	CASSKVARQGAETQYF
.	.	TRBJ2-4	TRBV19	TGTGCCAGTAGTATAGCCTCGACTAGTTTTACGCACTTC	CASSIASTSFTHF
.	.	TRBJ1-2	TRBV11-2	TGTGCCAGCAGCCGACCGACAGGCTATGGCTACACCTTC	CASSRPTGYGYTF
.	TRBD2	TRBJ2-5	TRBV7-2	TGTGCCACCCAGAAACTAGCGGGGGGAAGAGAGACCCAGTACTTC	CATQKLAGGRETQYF
.	.	TRBJ1-1	TRBV12-3/TRBV12-4	TGTGCCAGCAGTTTGAGGGTAAACACTGAAGCTTTCTTT	CASSLRVNTEAFF
.	.	TRBJ2-7	TRBV4-1	TGCGCCAGCAGCCAAGCCGAGAGCTCCTACGAGCAGTACTTC	CASSQAESSYEQYF
.	.	TRBJ2-6	TRBV19	TGTGCCAGTAGTTTACCACCGGGTTTTGGGGGGGCCAACGTCCTGACTTTC	CASSLPPGFGGANVLTF
.	.	TRBJ2-5	TRBV3-1/TRBV3-2	TGTGCCAGCAGGGCGGCCGGAGAGACCCAGTACTTC	CASRAAGETQYF
.	TRBD1	TRBJ2-3	TRBV19	TGTGCCAGTAGGAAGGACAGGGACCTAACAGATACGCAGTATTTT	CASRKDRDLTDTQYF
.	.	TRBJ2-7	TRBV7-9	TGTGCCAGCAGCAACCCTCAGTCCTACGAGCAGTACTTC	CASSNPQSYEQYF
.	.	TRBJ2-5	TRBV5-1	TGCGCCAGCAGCTTCAGGCCGGGGGATCAAGAGACCCAGTACTTC	CASSFRPGDQETQYF
.	.	TRBJ2-3	TRBV24-1	TGTGCCACCAGTGAGGTTGAGCCCACAGATACGCAGTATTTT	CATSEVEPTDTQYF
.	.	TRBJ1-4	TRBV9	TGTGCCAGCAGCCAGACAGGAACCTTCAGTGAAAAACTGTTTTTT	CASSQTGTFSEKLFF
.	TRBD1	TRBJ2-2	TRBV27	TGTGCCAGCAGTTTAGTTAGACAGGGGAAAGTGTTTTTT	CASSLVRQGKVFF
.	TRBD2	TRBJ2-5	TRBV5-1	TGCGCCAGCAGCACTCGGACTAGCGGGCCGCAAGAGACCCAGTACTTC	CASSTRTSGPQETQYF
once	TRBD2	TRBJ2-1	TRBV18	TGTGCCAGCTCATCGGACGGGGGGGATGAGCAGTTCTTC	CASSSDGGDEQFF
once	.	TRBJ1-5	TRBV6-5	TGTGCCAGCAGTCCTCTTTCCTTCGTCAATCAGCCCCAGCATTTT	CASSPLSFVNQPQHF
once	.	TRBJ1-2	TRBV9	TGTGCCAGCAGCGTACCGGGGTCCCCGGGCTACACCTTC	CASSVPGSPGYTF
.	.	TRBJ2-3	TRBV21-1	TGTGCCAGCAGCTTGGCGGGGATACACACAGATACGCAGTATTTT	CASSLAGIHTDTQYF
.	.	TRBJ2-7	TRBV24-1	TGTGCCACCAGTGACCCCCCTTCCCCTTACGAGCAGTACTTC	CATSDPPSPYEQYF
.	.	TRBJ1-2	TRBV27	TGTGCCAGCAGTTTAAGTTCTGCCAGGGACTATGGCTACACCTTC	CASSLSSARDYGYTF
.	.	TRBJ1-2	TRBV28	TGTGCCAGCAGACCCGCCGGTAACTATGGCTACACCTTC	CASRPAGNYGYTF
few	.	TRBJ2-7	TRBV6-2/TRBV6-3	TGTGCCAGCAGTTACTCAGGACTGGAGACCTACGAGCAGTACTTC	CASSYSGLETYEQYF